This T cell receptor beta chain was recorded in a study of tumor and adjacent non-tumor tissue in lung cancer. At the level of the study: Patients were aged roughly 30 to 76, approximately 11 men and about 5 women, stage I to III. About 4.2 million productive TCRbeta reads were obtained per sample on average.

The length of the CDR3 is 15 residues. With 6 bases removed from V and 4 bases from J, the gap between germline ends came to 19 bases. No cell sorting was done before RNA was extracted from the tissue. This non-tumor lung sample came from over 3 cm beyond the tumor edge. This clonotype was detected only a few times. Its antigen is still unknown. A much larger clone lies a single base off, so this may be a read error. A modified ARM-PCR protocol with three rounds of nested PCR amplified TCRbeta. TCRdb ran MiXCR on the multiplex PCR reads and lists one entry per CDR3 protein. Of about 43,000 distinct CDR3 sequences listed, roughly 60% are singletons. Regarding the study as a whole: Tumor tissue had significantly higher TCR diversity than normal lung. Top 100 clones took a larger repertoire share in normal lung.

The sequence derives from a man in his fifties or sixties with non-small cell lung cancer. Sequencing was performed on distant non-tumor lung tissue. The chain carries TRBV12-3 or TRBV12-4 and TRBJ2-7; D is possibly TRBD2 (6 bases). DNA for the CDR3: TGTGCCAGCAGCCATCCGCGGGGTGTAAGTTACGAGCAGTACTTC. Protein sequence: CASSHPRGVSYEQYF.